One sample yielded the 26 T cell receptor beta chains listed below, sequenced in a study of blood T cell repertoires in COVID-19. TCRdb keeps only in-frame clones here, not all; method: immunoSEQ multiplex PCR. This sample has some 99,000 clones, with about 87% found just once. Sequencing was performed on peripheral blood. Every receptor here comes from a human donor with COVID-19, enrolled during active disease. The donor label of this sample is uncertain.

The V call is TRBV24-1, the J call TRBJ2-3; D unclear. In germline, CDR1 is KGHDR, CDR2 SFDVKD. Between the trimmed V and J ends, which lost 2 bases and 2 bases, there was a span of 10 bases. The CDR3 consists of 15 residues. The DNA for the CDR3 is TGTGCCACCAGTGATTCGACATCAACCACAGATACGCAGTATTTT. It translates to CATSDSTSTTDTQYF.

The gene calls are TRBV28 and TRBJ2-7; D gene ambiguous. The germline V and J ends were trimmed by 2 bases and 4 bases, with 6 bases remaining between them. Germline V gives CDR1 MDHEN, CDR2 SYDVKM. This CDR3 spans 12 amino acids. Here the CDR3 DNA reads TGTGCCAGCAGTTTAACGGTTTACGAGCAGTACTTC. It is translated as CASSLTVYEQYF.

This clone has just one count. The chain joins TRBV18 to TRBJ2-1; no reliable D call. Germline values: CDR1 KGHSH, CDR2 LQKENI. V lost 2 bases and J 12 bases, leaving 23 bases between the germline ends. The CDR3 is made up of 16 amino acids. CDR3 nucleotides: TGTGCCAGCTCACCAATGAGCACCCCGGTGGCGGTTGGGCAGTTCTTC. Amino acid sequence: CASSPMSTPVAVGQFF.

The gene calls are TRBV29-1 and TRBJ1-2; D is possibly TRBD1 (5 bases). The CDR3 consists of 13 residues. Trimming took off 6 bases at V and 6 bases at J, with 17 bases between the two ends. Per the germline V gene, CDR1 is SQVTM and CDR2 is ANQGSEA. CDR3 sequence (DNA): TGCAGCGTCGATAAAACAGGTCCTGATGGCTACACCTTC. Translating gives CSVDKTGPDGYTF.

The gene calls are TRBV12-3 or TRBV12-4 and TRBJ1-5, with 7 nucleotides matching TRBD1. This CDR3 has 13 amino acids. Trimming took 3 bases from V and 4 from J; bases not matched to a gene: 0. The CDR3 DNA sequence: TGTGCCAGCAGTTTGACAGGGAATCAGCCCCAGCATTTT. Translating gives CASSLTGNQPQHF.

In regard to this clone: The junction and the germline gene differ at one end; a read error may be behind it. V and J are TRBV7-7 and TRBJ2-2; 9 positions match TRBD1. Germline CDR1 is SSHAT and CDR2 is FNYEAQ (reference sequence). The CDR3 totals 17 residues. CDR3 region: CASSTSGTGSEVGELFF. DNA of the CDR3: TGTGCTAGCAGCACCTCCGGGACAGGGTCCGAGGTCGGGGAGCTGTTTTTT. Based on the CDR3 plus reference TRBV7-7 and TRBJ2-2, the full variable domain is GAGVSQSPRYKVTKRGQDVTLRCDPISSHATLYWYQQALGQGPEFLTYFNYEAQPDKSGLPSDRFSAERPEGSISTLTIQRTEQRDSAMYRCASSTSGTGSEVGELFFGEGSRLTVL.

This chain links TRBV3-1 (or the pseudogene TRBV3-2) with TRBJ1-4; 7 positions agree with TRBD1. The CDR3 has 16 residues. CDR1 and CDR2 from the germline V gene are LGHDT and YNNKEL (reference sequence). V gave up 0 bases and J gave up 7 bases; unmatched junction bases: 8. The CDR3: CASSQDTGESGEKLFF. CDR3 coding DNA: TGTGCCAGCAGCCAAGACACAGGGGAATCGGGTGAAAAACTGTTTTTT.

The genes are TRBV6-1 and TRBJ1-5; D gene uncertain. The germline V and J ends were trimmed by 3 bases and 1 base, with 7 bases remaining between them. Germline V gene lookup returns CDR1 MNHNS and CDR2 SASEGT. This CDR3 is 14 amino acids long. The CDR3 nucleotides read TGTGCCAGCAGTGACCACAAAAGCAATCAGCCCCAGCATTTT. Translation gives CASSDHKSNQPQHF.

The V call is TRBV7-3, the J call TRBJ1-1; 7 bases match TRBD1. V shed 5 bases and J 0 bases; nucleotides not matched to a gene: 9. Germline V gene sequence: CDR1 SGHTA, CDR2 FQGTGA. The CDR3 runs 16 residues. The CDR3 protein is CASSLSRDSMNTEAFF. The CDR3 nucleotides are TGTGCCAGCAGCCTATCCCGGGACAGTATGAACACTGAAGCTTTCTTT.

The chain recombines TRBV4-1 with TRBJ1-5, with D possibly TRBD1 on 6 matching bases. Germline-derived CDR1 and CDR2 are MGHRA and YSYEKL. Between the trimmed V and J ends, which lost 2 bases and 5 bases, there was a span of 10 bases. This CDR3 region has 14 residues. This CDR3 is CASSQKQGHQPQHF. CDR3 in DNA: TGCGCCAGCAGCCAAAAACAGGGACATCAGCCCCAGCATTTT.

The gene calls are TRBV6-1 and TRBJ2-3; the D gene is possibly TRBD2 (6 bases). Per germline, CDR1 MNHNS and CDR2 SASEGT. V dropped 1 base and J dropped 2 bases, with 10 bases sitting between them. This CDR3 is 15 amino acids long. The CDR3 DNA follows: TGTGCCAGCAGTGAAGGACTAGGGACCACAGATACGCAGTATTTT. Its translation is CASSEGLGTTDTQYF.

This chain links TRBV19 with TRBJ2-1; 7 nucleotides match TRBD2. The CDR3 has 13 residues. Germline V gene data show CDR1 as LNHDA and CDR2 as SQIVND (reference sequence). V gave up 10 bases and J gave up 3 bases; unmatched junction bases: 6. CDR3: CATRGELYNEQFF. The CDR3 nucleotides are TGTGCCACCCGGGGGGAACTCTACAATGAGCAGTTCTTC.

V usage is TRBV7-2 and J usage is TRBJ2-2; no clear D. CDR1 and CDR2 from the germline V gene are SGHTA and FQGNSA. V was shortened by 2 bases and J by 5 bases, with 9 bases between the two germline ends. The CDR3 contains 14 residues. CDR3 bases: TGTGCCAGCAGCTTATTAGCCCAGACCGGGGAGCTGTTTTTT. Residues: CASSLLAQTGELFF.

The chain employs TRBV28 and TRBJ1-2, with D possibly matching TRBD1 (6 bases). The length of the CDR3 is 13 residues. V lost 5 bases and J 4 bases, leaving 11 bases between the germline ends. Germline assignment: CDR1 MDHEN and CDR2 SYDVKM. CDR3 DNA: TGTGCCAGCAGTCCTCAGGGGATCTATGGCTACACCTTC. Amino acid sequence: CASSPQGIYGYTF.

This chain joins TRBV6-5 and TRBJ2-2, with a tentative D call TRBD1 (6 bases). Looked up from germline, CDR1 is MNHEY and CDR2 is SVGAGI. Trimming cost V 11 bases and J 6 bases, with 19 bases left between them. The CDR3 spans 14 residues. The CDR3 DNA sequence: TGTGCCGTGATTACAGGGATCAAGGCCGGGGAGCTGTTTTTT. Its protein product is CAVITGIKAGELFF.

On this clone itself: One end of the junction varies from germline; a read error may be responsible. The rearrangement links TRBV7-7 to TRBJ2-2; 10 bases fit TRBD2. Looked up from germline, CDR1 is SSHAT and CDR2 is FNYEAQ (reference sequence). The CDR3 consists of 16 residues. The CDR3 DNA is TGTGCTAGCAGCAACAGTAGCGGGAGGTATACCGGGGAGCTGTTTTTT. Protein product: CASSNSSGRYTGELFF.

The gene calls are TRBV5-1 and TRBJ1-2; D gene unclear. Germline V gene sequence: CDR1 SGHRS, CDR2 YFSETQ. V was cut by 1 base and J by 8 bases, with 18 bases left in between. CDR3 length: 15 amino acids. The CDR3 loop is CASSLNPDPREGYTF. DNA of the CDR3: TGCGCCAGCAGCTTGAATCCGGACCCCCGGGAGGGCTACACCTTC.

The rearrangement uses TRBV19 and TRBJ1-4; D possibly corresponds to TRBD1 (6 bases). Germline-derived CDR1 and CDR2 are LNHDA and SQIVND (reference sequence). The CDR3 runs to 15 residues. The V and J ends lost 3 bases and 7 bases respectively, with 15 bases between them. The CDR3 loop is CASSIADRAFEKLFF. The DNA of the CDR3 is TGTGCCAGTAGTATTGCGGACAGAGCTTTTGAAAAACTGTTTTTT.

The rearrangement uses TRBV5-1 and TRBJ2-1, with 7 bases matching TRBD2. This CDR3 has 15 amino acids. Germline CDR1 reads SGHRS; CDR2 reads YFSETQ. J gave up 5 bases and V 0 bases, and 5 bases lay outside the gene matches. The CDR3 here is CASSLELAENNEQFF. CDR3 DNA: TGCGCCAGCAGCTTGGAGCTAGCGGAAAACAATGAGCAGTTCTTC.

The chain is built from TRBV9 and TRBJ1-5; 9 bases map to TRBD1. Unmatched junction bases numbered 8, after V lost 3 bases and J lost 7 bases. Per germline, CDR1 SGDLS and CDR2 YYNGEE. The CDR3 extends over 15 amino acids. In nucleotides, the CDR3 is TGTGCCAGCAGCGCCGGGACAGGGTACGAGCAGCCCCAGCATTTT. This encodes CASSAGTGYEQPQHF.

In its sample, this clone was seen a few times. The rearrangement links TRBV9 to TRBJ2-1; D is undetermined. The ends were cut back, 4 bases at V and 10 bases at J, with 9 bases in the middle. The CDR3 sequence is 11 residues long. Germline V gives CDR1 SGDLS, CDR2 YYNGEE. The CDR3 DNA reads TGTGCCAGCAGCAGACCAGGCGAGCAGTTCTTC. This gives the protein CASSRPGEQFF.

This chain links TRBV9 with TRBJ1-2, with 12 positions matching TRBD1. Germline-derived CDR1 and CDR2 are SGDLS and YYNGEE. V shed 3 bases, J shed 0 bases, and the junction held 6 bases outside the gene matches. The length of the CDR3 is 17 residues. CDR3 sequence: CASSGGTGGLSNYGYTF. For the CDR3, the DNA is TGTGCCAGCAGCGGAGGGACAGGGGGCCTTTCTAACTATGGCTACACCTTC.

This chain uses TRBV27 with TRBJ2-1; D is possibly TRBD1 (6 bases). The CDR3 has 15 residues. CDR1 and CDR2 (germline): MNHEY, SMNVEV (reference sequence). The V end lost 3 bases, the J end lost 0 bases, and 9 bases lay between the germline ends. Here the CDR3 reads CASSFRGPSYNEQFF. Here the CDR3 DNA reads TGTGCCAGCAGTTTCAGGGGTCCCTCCTACAATGAGCAGTTCTTC.

The V gene is TRBV11-2, the J gene TRBJ2-7, with 10 bases that match TRBD1. V gave up 5 bases and J gave up 2 bases; unmatched junction bases: 12. Germline-derived CDR1 and CDR2 are SGHAT and FQNNGV. The CDR3 runs 17 residues. CDR3 residues: CASSPNSGTGETYEQYF. For the CDR3, the DNA is TGTGCCAGCAGCCCCAATTCCGGGACAGGGGAGACCTACGAGCAGTACTTC.

This clone showed up just once. The V and J genes are TRBV21-1 and TRBJ2-7; TRBD1 reflects the table's D call only, with no check against the DNA. TRBV21-1 is annotated as a pseudogene. This CDR3 comprises 14 residues. CDR3 DNA sequence: TGTGCCAGCAGCAAACAAACAGGGCGGTACGAGCAGTACTTC. Translation gives CASSKQTGRYEQYF.

This clone was counted between two and nine times. This chain connects TRBV11-3 to TRBJ1-3; 7 bases are a match to TRBD1. Per germline, CDR1 SGHNT and CDR2 YENEEA. The CDR3 contains 15 residues. Trimming removed 0 bases from V and 4 bases from J; junction bases left unmatched: 3. As DNA, the CDR3 is TGTGCCAGCAGCTTAGAAGGGACAGAAGGAAACACCATATATTTT. The encoded protein is CASSLEGTEGNTIYF.